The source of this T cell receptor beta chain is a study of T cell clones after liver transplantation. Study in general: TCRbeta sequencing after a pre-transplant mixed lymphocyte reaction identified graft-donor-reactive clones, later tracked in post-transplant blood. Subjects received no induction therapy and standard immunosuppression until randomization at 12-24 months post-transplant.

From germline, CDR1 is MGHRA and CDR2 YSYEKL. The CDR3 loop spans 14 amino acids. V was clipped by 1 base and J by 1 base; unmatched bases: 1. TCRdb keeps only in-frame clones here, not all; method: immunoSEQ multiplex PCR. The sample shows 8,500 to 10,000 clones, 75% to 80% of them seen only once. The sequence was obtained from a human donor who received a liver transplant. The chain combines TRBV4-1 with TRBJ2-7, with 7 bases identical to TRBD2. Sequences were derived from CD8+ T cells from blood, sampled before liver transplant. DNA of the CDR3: TGCGCCAGCAGCCAAGCTAGCGGATCCTACGAGCAGTACTTC. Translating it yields CASSQASGSYEQYF.